A single sample is the source of the 4 T cell receptor beta chains below, sequenced in a study of cytomegalovirus exposure and HLA in healthy donors. The PCR had 60 Vbeta and 13 Jbeta primers. TCRdb's copy holds only in-frame clones and misses some; the assay was immunoSEQ multiplex PCR. The sample yields about 130,000 clones, over 65% seen once. Material for sequencing was PBMCs. The receptor set was obtained from a man aged 35-49 years in good health and CMV-seropositive.

The V and J genes are TRBV29-1 and TRBJ2-1; TRBD1 aligns across 12 bases. V lost 6 bases to trimming and J lost 7 bases; unmatched junction nucleotides: 10. CDR1 and CDR2 from the germline V gene are SQVTM and ANQGSEA. This CDR3 is built from 15 residues. CDR3: CSVMRGTGGANEQFF. The CDR3 bases are TGCAGCGTCATGAGGGGGACAGGGGGCGCAAATGAGCAGTTCTTC.

The rearrangement joins TRBV5-3 to TRBJ1-4, with 7 bases lining up with TRBD1. TRBV5-3 is an open reading frame whose function is uncertain. This CDR3 contains 14 residues. The V and J ends lost 8 bases and 7 bases, in that order; junction bases with no gene match: 11. CDR3 nucleotide sequence: TGTGCCAGGATACAGGGGAGTTTGGGTGAAAAACTGTTTTTT. It yields the protein CARIQGSLGEKLFF.

In its sample, this clone was seen once. V and J are TRBV27 and TRBJ2-7; 9 nucleotides align to TRBD1. J gave up 0 bases and V 4 bases, and 19 bases lay outside the gene matches. The CDR3 has 20 residues. Germline V lookup: CDR1 MNHEY, CDR2 SMNVEV (reference sequence). CDR3 nucleotide sequence: TGTGCCAGCAGTTCCTATTATACCGGGACAGGGAGGTTAAGCTCCTACGAGCAGTACTTC. This gives the protein CASSSYYTGTGRLSSYEQYF.

The chain employs TRBV6-5 and TRBJ2-2, with 10 positions matching TRBD1. The CDR3 is 15 amino acids. Looked up from germline, CDR1 is MNHEY and CDR2 is SVGAGI. After removal of 6 bases from V and 4 bases from J, the junction contained 5 bases not matched to a gene. DNA of the CDR3: TGTGCCAGCAGGTCGGGGGACAGGGGCACCGGGGAGCTGTTTTTT. This translates into CASRSGDRGTGELFF.